The 17 T cell receptor beta chains below come from one sample, sequenced in a study of beta chain features in type 1 diabetes. Broader study findings: Moderate yet significant TCRB CDR3 shortening was seen in Type 1 diabetes patients in all four CD4+ subsets.

Expressed TCRB transcripts got sequenced, as all isolated RNA was reverse transcribed. Only in-frame clones appear in the TCRdb table, and some are missing; sequencing was by immunoSEQ multiplex PCR. The repertoire has 600,000 to 750,000 clones, over 10% of them found once; the top ten carry more than 0.095%. The antigens these receptors bind are not known. The sequencing sample was made of naive CD4+ T cells from blood. The receptors were sampled from a man younger than 45 with type 1 diabetes.

Here the CDR3 DNA reads TGTGCCAGCAGCTTGTTACAGGGGAACCAGCCCCAGCATTTT. Its protein is CASSLLQGNQPQHF. The rearrangement uses TRBV7-2 and TRBJ1-5; 7 positions match TRBD1. From germline, CDR1 is SGHTA and CDR2 FQGNSA. The V gene end was trimmed by 3 bases and the J gene end by 7 bases; junction bases not matched to a gene: 6. There are 14 residues in the CDR3.

The rearrangement joins TRBV7-8 to TRBJ2-3; D is possibly TRBD1 (5 bases). There are 16 residues in the CDR3. The germline V gene encodes CDR1 SGHVS and CDR2 FQNEAQ. The V end lost 0 bases, the J end lost 6 bases, and 16 bases lay between the germline ends. DNA for the CDR3: TGTGCCAGCAGCTTAGCGCTGCAGGGCTCTGGGGATACGCAGTATTTT. It yields the protein CASSLALQGSGDTQYF.

This clone came up a few times. V and J are TRBV6-1 and TRBJ1-5; no definite D call. The V end lost 3 bases, the J end lost 5 bases, and 5 bases lay between the germline ends. CDR1 and CDR2 (germline): MNHNS, SASEGT. The CDR3 has 12 residues. Here the CDR3 DNA reads TGTGCCAGCAGTGATCAGGATCAGCCCCAGCATTTT. Translating it yields CASSDQDQPQHF.

This clone was seen more than once but under ten times. V and J are TRBV7-3 and TRBJ1-2; TRBD1 matches at 8 bases. Germline CDR1 is SGHTA and CDR2 is FQGTGA. This CDR3 is built from 16 residues. J lost 4 bases, V lost 5 bases, and 12 bases had no gene match. CDR3: CASSLGPGGPSYGYTF. CDR3 DNA: TGTGCCAGCAGCCTAGGCCCAGGGGGCCCCTCCTATGGCTACACCTTC.

This clone was detected a few times. This chain connects TRBV6-5 to TRBJ2-4; D call uncertain. The CDR3 totals 12 residues. V was trimmed by 8 bases and J by 1 base, leaving 6 bases between them. Looked up from germline, CDR1 is MNHEY and CDR2 is SVGAGI. CDR3 bases: TGTGCCAGCGGCTCCGCCAAAAACATTCAGTACTTC. Protein: CASGSAKNIQYF.

CDR3 DNA: TGTGCCAGCTACAACAGAAATCAGCCCCAGCATTTT. This encodes CASYNRNQPQHF. V gene TRBV2 combines with J gene TRBJ1-5; D is ambiguous. Trimming removed 8 bases from V and 4 bases from J, with 9 bases in between. Germline lookup yields CDR1 SNHLY and CDR2 FYNNEI. This CDR3 has 12 amino acids.

This clone was observed a few times. The chain is built from TRBV12-5 and TRBJ2-1, with D unclear. The CDR3 sequence is 12 residues long. Germline CDR1 LGHNT, CDR2 FRNRAP. V was pared by 7 bases and J by 7 bases, with 11 bases between. CDR3 bases: TGTGCTAGTGCCTCGAACACGAATGAGCAGTTCTTC. This sequence encodes CASASNTNEQFF.

This clone was counted between two and nine times. The V call is TRBV19, the J call TRBJ1-5; D remains ambiguous. V dropped 6 bases and J dropped 3 bases, with 15 bases sitting between them. Germline CDR1 LNHDA, CDR2 SQIVND (reference sequence). The CDR3 length is 15 residues. CDR3 coding DNA: TGTGCCAGTAGCACCACTCAGAATTCCAATCAGCCCCAGCATTTT. Translation: CASSTTQNSNQPQHF.

The rearrangement uses TRBV7-9 and TRBJ1-3; 8 bases align to TRBD1. The CDR3 length is 15 residues. The germline V gene has CDR1 SEHNR and CDR2 FQNEAQ (reference sequence). Trimming removed 1 base from V and 6 bases from J; junction bases left unmatched: 5. DNA of the CDR3: TGTGCCAGCAGCTTAGTCTCGACAGGGGTAAACACCATATATTTT. It specifies CASSLVSTGVNTIYF.

This clone has more than one count but fewer than ten. This CDR3 is also generated by other DNA sequences in the sample. The rearrangement uses TRBV11-2 and TRBJ2-5, with D hard to call. The CDR3 consists of 12 residues. Trimming shortened V by 1 base and J by 4 bases, and 4 bases separated the two germline ends. Germline loops: CDR1 SGHAT, CDR2 FQNNGV. This CDR3 is CASSLVTETQYF. In DNA form, the CDR3 reads TGTGCCAGCAGCTTAGTCACAGAGACCCAGTACTTC. Looking up the rest from reference TRBV11-2 and TRBJ2-5 gives the full variable domain: EAGVAQSPRYKIIEKRQSVAFWCNPISGHATLYWYQQILGQGPKLLIQFQNNGVVDDSQLPKDRFSAERLKGVDSTLKIQPAKLEDSAVYLCASSLVTETQYFGPGTRLLVL.

The chain carries TRBV21-1 and TRBJ1-1. TRBV21-1 is a known pseudogene. The CDR3 extends over 12 amino acids. The CDR3 spells CASSKDGTEAFF. In nucleotides, the CDR3 is TGTGCCAGCAGCAAAGACGGGACGGAAGCTTTCTTT.

The J gene is TRBJ1-5, the V gene TRBV10-3, with D possibly matching TRBD1 (5 bases). Between the trimmed V and J ends, which lost 0 bases and 4 bases, there was a span of 13 bases. The CDR3 has 16 amino acids. Per germline, CDR1 ENHRY and CDR2 SYGVKD. CDR3 DNA: TGTGCCATCAGTGAGTCACTTGGCAGGGAAAATCAGCCCCAGCATTTT. Residues: CAISESLGRENQPQHF.

This chain links TRBV2 with TRBJ1-4, with D maybe TRBD1 (5 bases). V dropped 8 bases and J dropped 4 bases, with 11 bases sitting between them. The CDR3 has 13 residues. Germline values: CDR1 SNHLY, CDR2 FYNNEI. CDR3 protein: CASWGSSNEKLFF. CDR3 coding DNA: TGTGCCAGCTGGGGGAGTAGTAATGAAAAACTGTTTTTT.

In this sample, this clone turned up a few times. CDR3: CATSRDWGETQYF. The CDR3 region has the DNA TGTGCCACCAGCAGGGACTGGGGAGAGACCCAGTACTTC. The chain couples TRBV15 to TRBJ2-5, with D maybe TRBD2 (5 bases). This CDR3 is 13 amino acids long. The germline V gene has CDR1 LNHNV and CDR2 YYDKDF (reference sequence). Trimming stripped 3 bases from V and 4 bases from J, with 9 bases between.

In its sample, this clone was seen a few times. The CDR3 spells CASSTGQGNEKLFF. The CDR3 nucleotides read TGTGCCAGCAGTACGGGACAGGGTAATGAAAAACTGTTTTTT. This chain joins TRBV6-1 and TRBJ1-4; 9 bases agree with TRBD1. The J segment lost 4 bases and the V segment lost 5 bases, leaving 2 bases of the junction unmatched. This CDR3 has 14 residues. Germline V CDR1 and CDR2: MNHNS, SASEGT.

The rearrangement links TRBV5-1 to TRBJ1-4; TRBD1 might be the D (6 bases). CDR1 is SGHRS, CDR2 YFSETQ, per germline. The CDR3 spans 16 residues. The ends were cut back, 4 bases at V and 5 bases at J, with 18 bases in the middle. As DNA, the CDR3 is TGCGCCAGCAGCCCTAGCGGGGGGCCGCTAAATGAAAAACTGTTTTTT. It specifies CASSPSGGPLNEKLFF.

The chain couples TRBV30 to TRBJ2-7; 10 nucleotides agree with TRBD1. This CDR3 comprises 16 residues. After removal of 1 base from V and 8 bases from J, the junction contained 14 bases not matched to a gene. The V gene's germline CDR1 is GTSNPN and CDR2 SVGIG (reference sequence). The CDR3 coding sequence is TGTGCCTGGAGTGAGGACAGGGGGATCCCAACGGTCAAGCAGTACTTC. Amino acids: CAWSEDRGIPTVKQYF.